This T cell receptor beta chain was recorded in a study of neurological immune-mediated disorders. V dropped 8 bases and J dropped 8 bases, with 18 bases sitting between them. CDR1 and CDR2 from the germline V gene are MNHEY and SMNVEV (reference sequence). This CDR3 spans 14 amino acids. Unsorted libraries were generated from 2 million PBMCs held at -80 degrees C. Over 180 million TCR-beta sequences (from 15-18 subjects) were yielded by each sequencing run. TCRdb reprocessed the 5' RACE reads with MiXCR, giving one entry per CDR3 protein. Of 85,000 to 90,000 distinct CDR3 sequences in the sample, around 3.4% were seen once.

Sequenced sample: PBMCs. V and J are TRBV27 and TRBJ1-4, with D maybe TRBD1 (6 bases). The origin of this receptor is a woman aged 50 to 65 with multiple sclerosis. The CDR3 sequence: CASGGLTGSEKLFF. The CDR3 nucleotides are TGTGCCAGCGGGGGCCTTACAGGATCCGAAAAACTGTTTTTT.